This TCR beta chain was captured by sequencing in a study of blood T cell repertoires in COVID-19. The table came from immunoSEQ multiplex PCR; TCRdb's copy has only in-frame clones and leaves some out. The table has some 210,000 clones, roughly 88% seen once. This CDR3 contains 15 residues. Trimming cost V 5 bases and J 0 bases, with 13 bases left between them. The germline gives CDR1 SGHKS, CDR2 YYEKEE (reference sequence). Sequencing was performed on peripheral blood. The TCR was taken from a woman in her thirties or forties who had recovered from COVID-19. The chain employs TRBV5-5 and TRBJ2-3; D is unresolved. The CDR3 is CASSIGAPSTDTQYF. The CDR3, as DNA: TGTGCCAGCAGTATCGGAGCACCTAGCACAGATACGCAGTATTTT. Together with reference TRBV5-5 and TRBJ2-3, the CDR3 gives the full variable domain: DAGVTQSPTHLIKTRGQQVTLRCSPISGHKSVSWYQQVLGQGPQFIFQYYEKEERGRGNFPDRFSARQFPNYSSELNVNALLLGDSALYLCASSIGAPSTDTQYFGPGTRLTVL.